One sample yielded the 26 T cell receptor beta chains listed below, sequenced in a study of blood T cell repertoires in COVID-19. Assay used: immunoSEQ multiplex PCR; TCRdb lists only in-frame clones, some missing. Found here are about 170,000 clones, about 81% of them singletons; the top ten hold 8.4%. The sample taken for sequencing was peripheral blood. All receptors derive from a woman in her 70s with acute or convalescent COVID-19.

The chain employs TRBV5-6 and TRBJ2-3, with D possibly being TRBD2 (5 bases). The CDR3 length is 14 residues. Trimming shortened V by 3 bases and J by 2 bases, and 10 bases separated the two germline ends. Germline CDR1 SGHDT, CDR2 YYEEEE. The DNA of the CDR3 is TGTGCCAGCAGCTCGGGATTTTCCACAGATACGCAGTATTTT. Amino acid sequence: CASSSGFSTDTQYF.

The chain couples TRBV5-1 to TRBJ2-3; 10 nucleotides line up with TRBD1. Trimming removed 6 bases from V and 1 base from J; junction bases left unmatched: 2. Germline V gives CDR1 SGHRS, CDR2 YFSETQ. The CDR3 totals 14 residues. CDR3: CASTGTGGTDTQYF. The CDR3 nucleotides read TGCGCCAGCACCGGGACAGGGGGCACAGATACGCAGTATTTT.

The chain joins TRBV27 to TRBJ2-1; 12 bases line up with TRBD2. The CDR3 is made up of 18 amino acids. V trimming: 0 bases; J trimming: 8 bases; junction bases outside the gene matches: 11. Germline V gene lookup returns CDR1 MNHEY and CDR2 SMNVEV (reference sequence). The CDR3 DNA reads TGTGCCAGCAGTTTATCCCGTTGGACTAGCGGGAAGTTCGATGAGCAGTTCTTC. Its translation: CASSLSRWTSGKFDEQFF.

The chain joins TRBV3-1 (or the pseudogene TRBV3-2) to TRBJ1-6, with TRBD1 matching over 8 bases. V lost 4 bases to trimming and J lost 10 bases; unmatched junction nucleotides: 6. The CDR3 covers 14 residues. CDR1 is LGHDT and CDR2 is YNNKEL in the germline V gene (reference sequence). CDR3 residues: CASSPGQGLSPLHF. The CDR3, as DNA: TGTGCCAGCAGCCCTGGACAGGGTCTGTCACCCCTCCACTTT.

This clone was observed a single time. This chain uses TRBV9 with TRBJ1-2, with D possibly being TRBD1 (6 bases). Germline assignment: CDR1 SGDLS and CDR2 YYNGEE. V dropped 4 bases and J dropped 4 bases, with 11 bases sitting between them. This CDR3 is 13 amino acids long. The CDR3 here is CASSTGSAYGYTF. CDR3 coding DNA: TGTGCCAGCAGCACAGGGAGTGCCTATGGCTACACCTTC.

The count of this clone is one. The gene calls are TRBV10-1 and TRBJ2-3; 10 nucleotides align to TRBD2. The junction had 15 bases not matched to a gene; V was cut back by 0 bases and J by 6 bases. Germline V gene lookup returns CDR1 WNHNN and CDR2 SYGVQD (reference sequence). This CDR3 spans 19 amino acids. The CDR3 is CASSESKRLAGEYRDTQYF. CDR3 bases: TGCGCCAGCAGTGAGTCCAAGAGACTAGCGGGTGAGTATAGGGATACGCAGTATTTT.

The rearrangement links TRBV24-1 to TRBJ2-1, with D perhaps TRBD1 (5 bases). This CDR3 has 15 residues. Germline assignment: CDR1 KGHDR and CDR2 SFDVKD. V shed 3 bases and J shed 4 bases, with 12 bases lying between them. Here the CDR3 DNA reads TGTGCCACCAGTGATCAAGGGGCAGGTTACAATGAGCAGTTCTTC. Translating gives CATSDQGAGYNEQFF.

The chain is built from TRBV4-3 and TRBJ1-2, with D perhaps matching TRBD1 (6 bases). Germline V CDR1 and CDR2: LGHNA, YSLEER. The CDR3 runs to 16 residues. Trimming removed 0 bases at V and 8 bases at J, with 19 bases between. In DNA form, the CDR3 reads TGCGCCAGCAGCCAAGATCGACAGGAAGTAGTTTACGGCTACACCTTC. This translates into CASSQDRQEVVYGYTF.

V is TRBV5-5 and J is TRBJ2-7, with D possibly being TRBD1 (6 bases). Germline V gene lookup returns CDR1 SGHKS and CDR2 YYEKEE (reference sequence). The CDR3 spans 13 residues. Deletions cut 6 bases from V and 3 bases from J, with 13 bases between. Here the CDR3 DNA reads TGTGCCAGCACACGGGACACATACTACGAGCAGTACTTC. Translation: CASTRDTYYEQYF.

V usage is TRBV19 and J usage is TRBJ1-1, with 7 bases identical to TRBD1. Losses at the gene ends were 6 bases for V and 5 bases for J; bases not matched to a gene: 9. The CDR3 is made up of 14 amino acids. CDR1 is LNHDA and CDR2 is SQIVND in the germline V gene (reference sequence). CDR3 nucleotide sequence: TGTGCCAGTAGCACCACAGGGGTGGCGACTGAAGCTTTCTTT. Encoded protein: CASSTTGVATEAFF.

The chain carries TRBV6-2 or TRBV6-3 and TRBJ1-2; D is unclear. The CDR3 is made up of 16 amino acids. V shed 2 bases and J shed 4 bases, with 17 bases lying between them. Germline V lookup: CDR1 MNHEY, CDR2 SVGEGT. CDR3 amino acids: CASSYPTAPRGYGYTF. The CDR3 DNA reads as TGTGCCAGCAGTTACCCCACGGCCCCGCGGGGCTATGGCTACACCTTC.

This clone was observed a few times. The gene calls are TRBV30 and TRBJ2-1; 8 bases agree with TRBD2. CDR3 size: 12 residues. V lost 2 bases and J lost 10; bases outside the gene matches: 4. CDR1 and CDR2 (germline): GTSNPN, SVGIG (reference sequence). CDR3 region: CAWSPRLAEQFF. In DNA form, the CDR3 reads TGTGCCTGGAGTCCTCGACTAGCGGAGCAGTTCTTC.

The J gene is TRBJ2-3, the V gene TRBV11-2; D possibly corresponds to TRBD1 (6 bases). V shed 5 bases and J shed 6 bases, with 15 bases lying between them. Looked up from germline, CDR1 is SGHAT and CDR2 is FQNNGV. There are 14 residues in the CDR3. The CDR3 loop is CASSQYRVMDTQYF. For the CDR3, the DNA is TGTGCCAGCAGCCAATACAGGGTGATGGATACGCAGTATTTT.

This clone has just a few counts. CDR3 amino acids: CASVAAGGPSGGETQYF. CDR3 nucleotide sequence: TGTGCCAGCGTAGCGGCGGGAGGGCCCTCGGGGGGAGAGACCCAGTACTTC. The V call is TRBV2, the J call TRBJ2-5, with 9 nucleotides matching TRBD2. The CDR3 sequence is 17 residues long. V was clipped by 8 bases and J by 4 bases; unmatched bases: 17. The germline V gene encodes CDR1 SNHLY and CDR2 FYNNEI.

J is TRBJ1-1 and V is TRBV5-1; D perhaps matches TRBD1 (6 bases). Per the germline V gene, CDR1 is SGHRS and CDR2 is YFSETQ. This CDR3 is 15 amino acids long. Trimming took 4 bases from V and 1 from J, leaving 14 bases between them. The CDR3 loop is CASSPTGQTNTEAFF. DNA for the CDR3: TGCGCCAGCAGCCCGACTGGACAGACGAACACTGAAGCTTTCTTT.

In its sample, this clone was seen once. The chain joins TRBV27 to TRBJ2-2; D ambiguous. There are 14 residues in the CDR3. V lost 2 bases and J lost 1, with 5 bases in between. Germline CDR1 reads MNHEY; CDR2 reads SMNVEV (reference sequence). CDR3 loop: CASSLVWNTGELFF. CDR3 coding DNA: TGTGCCAGCAGTTTAGTATGGAACACCGGGGAGCTGTTTTTT.

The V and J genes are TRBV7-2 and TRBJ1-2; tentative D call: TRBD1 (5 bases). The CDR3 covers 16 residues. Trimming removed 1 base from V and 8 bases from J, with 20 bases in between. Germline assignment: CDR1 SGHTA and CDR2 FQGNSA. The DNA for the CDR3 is TGTGCCAGCAGCTTAGGAGGCAGGGCTTTTTCTGGGGGCTACACCTTC. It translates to CASSLGGRAFSGGYTF. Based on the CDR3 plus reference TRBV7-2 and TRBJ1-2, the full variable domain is GAGVSQSPSNKVTEKGKDVELRCDPISGHTALYWYRQSLGQGLEFLIYFQGNSAPDKSGLPSDRFSAERTGGSVSTLTIQRTQQEDSAVYLCASSLGGRAFSGGYTFGSGTRLTVV.

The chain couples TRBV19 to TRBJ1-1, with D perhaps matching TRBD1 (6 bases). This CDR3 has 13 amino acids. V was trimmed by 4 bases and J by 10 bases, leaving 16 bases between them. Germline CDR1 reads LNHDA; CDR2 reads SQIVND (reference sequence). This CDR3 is CASSTPGQLSAFF. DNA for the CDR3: TGTGCCAGTAGTACCCCGGGACAACTGTCAGCTTTCTTT.

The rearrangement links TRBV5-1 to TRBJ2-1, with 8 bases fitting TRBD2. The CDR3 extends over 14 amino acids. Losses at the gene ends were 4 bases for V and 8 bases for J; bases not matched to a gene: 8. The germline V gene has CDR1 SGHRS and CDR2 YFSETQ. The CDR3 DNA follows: TGCGCCAGCAGCCCGGGACTAGTGATCGATGAGCAGTTCTTC. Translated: CASSPGLVIDEQFF. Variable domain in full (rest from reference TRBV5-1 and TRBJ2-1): KAGVTQTPRYLIKTRGQQVTLSCSPISGHRSVSWYQQTPGQGLQFLFEYFSETQRNKGNFPGRFSGRQFSNSRSEMNVSTLELGDSALYLCASSPGLVIDEQFFGPGTRLTVL.

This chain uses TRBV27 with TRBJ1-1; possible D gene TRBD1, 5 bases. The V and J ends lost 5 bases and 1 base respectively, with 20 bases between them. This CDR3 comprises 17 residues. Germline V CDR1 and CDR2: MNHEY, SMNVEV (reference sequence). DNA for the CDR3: TGTGCCAGCAGTGCCGGTGGGAGGGGCAGGGAGAACACTGAAGCTTTCTTT. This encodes CASSAGGRGRENTEAFF.

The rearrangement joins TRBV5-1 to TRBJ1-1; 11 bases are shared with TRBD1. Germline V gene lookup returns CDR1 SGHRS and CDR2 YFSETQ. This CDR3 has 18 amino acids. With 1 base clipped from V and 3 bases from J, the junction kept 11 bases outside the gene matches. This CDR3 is CASSLNVGQGGEDTEAFF. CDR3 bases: TGCGCCAGCAGCTTGAATGTGGGACAGGGGGGTGAAGACACTGAAGCTTTCTTT.

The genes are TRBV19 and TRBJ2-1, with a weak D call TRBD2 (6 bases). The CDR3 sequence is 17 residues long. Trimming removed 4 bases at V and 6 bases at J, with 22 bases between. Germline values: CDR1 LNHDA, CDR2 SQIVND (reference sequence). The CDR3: CASSTGRGTRNFNEQFF. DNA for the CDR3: TGTGCCAGTAGTACCGGGAGAGGGACGCGAAATTTCAATGAGCAGTTCTTC.

The CDR3 here is CASSQAQGLAGESEQYF. DNA of the CDR3: TGCGCCAGCAGCCAAGCCCAGGGTCTAGCGGGAGAGAGCGAGCAGTACTTC. The rearrangement links TRBV4-3 to TRBJ2-7; 10 bases fit TRBD2. This CDR3 is built from 17 residues. J gave up 6 bases and V 1 base, and 12 bases lay outside the gene matches. Germline values: CDR1 LGHNA, CDR2 YSLEER.

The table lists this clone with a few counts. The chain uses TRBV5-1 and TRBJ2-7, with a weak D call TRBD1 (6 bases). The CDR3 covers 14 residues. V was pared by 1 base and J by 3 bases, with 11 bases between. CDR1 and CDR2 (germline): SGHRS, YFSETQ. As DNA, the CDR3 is TGCGCCAGCAGCTTGAACGGACAGAACTACGAGCAGTACTTC. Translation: CASSLNGQNYEQYF.

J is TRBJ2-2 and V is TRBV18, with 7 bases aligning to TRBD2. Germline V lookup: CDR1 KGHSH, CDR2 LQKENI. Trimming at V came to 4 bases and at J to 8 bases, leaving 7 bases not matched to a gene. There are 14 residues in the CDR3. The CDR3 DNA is TGTGCCAGCTCACTCCGCGGGAGCGAGGGGGAGCTGTTTTTT. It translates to CASSLRGSEGELFF.

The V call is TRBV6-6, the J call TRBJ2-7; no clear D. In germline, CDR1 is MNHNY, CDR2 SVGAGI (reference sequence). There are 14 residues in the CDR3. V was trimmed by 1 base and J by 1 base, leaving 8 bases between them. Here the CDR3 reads CASSYFLFSYEQYF. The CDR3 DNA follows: TGTGCCAGCAGTTACTTTCTGTTTTCCTACGAGCAGTACTTC.